This T cell receptor beta chain emerged from a study of T cell repertoires in cytomegalovirus infection. Details on this clonotype: What it recognizes is unknown. A junction end diverges from the germline sequence, so it may reflect a read error.

TCRdb fed the reads into MiXCR, producing one record per CDR3 protein. The sample has approximately 500,000 distinct CDR3 sequences; roughly 34% are singletons. This TCR was recovered from a human donor in good health (CMV status not recorded). Some clones in this sample may be carry-over from other donors' samples. The material was cultured PBMCs, obtained from culture after CMV antigen stimulation.

The CDR3 loop is CASSEPTIFDSNF. As DNA, the CDR3 is TGTGCCAGCAGTGAACCCACTATATTCGATAGCAACTTC. This chain uses TRBV12-3 or TRBV12-4 with TRBJ2-1; D unresolved. The length of the CDR3 is 13 residues.